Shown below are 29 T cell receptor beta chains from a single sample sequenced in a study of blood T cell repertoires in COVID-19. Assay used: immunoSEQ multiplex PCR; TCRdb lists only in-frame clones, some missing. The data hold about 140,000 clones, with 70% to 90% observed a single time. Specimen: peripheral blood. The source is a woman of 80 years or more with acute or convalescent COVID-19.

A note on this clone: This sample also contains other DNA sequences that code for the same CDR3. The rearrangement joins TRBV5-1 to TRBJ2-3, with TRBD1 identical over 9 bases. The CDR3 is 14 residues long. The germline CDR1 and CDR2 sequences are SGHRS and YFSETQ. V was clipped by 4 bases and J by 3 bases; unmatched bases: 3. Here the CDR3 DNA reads TGCGCCAGCAGCCTGGACAGGGGTACAGATACGCAGTATTTT. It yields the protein CASSLDRGTDTQYF. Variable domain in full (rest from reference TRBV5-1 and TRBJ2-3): KAGVTQTPRYLIKTRGQQVTLSCSPISGHRSVSWYQQTPGQGLQFLFEYFSETQRNKGNFPGRFSGRQFSNSRSEMNVSTLELGDSALYLCASSLDRGTDTQYFGPGTRLTVL.

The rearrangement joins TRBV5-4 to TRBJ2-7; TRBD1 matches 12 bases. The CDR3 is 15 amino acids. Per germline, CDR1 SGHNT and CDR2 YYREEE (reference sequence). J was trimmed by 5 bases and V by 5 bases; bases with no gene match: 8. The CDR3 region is CASSSKGTGGHEQYF. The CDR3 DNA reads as TGTGCCAGCAGTAGTAAGGGGACAGGGGGCCACGAGCAGTACTTC.

The CDR3 loop is CATSRGRSSTDTQYF. Written as DNA, the CDR3 is TGTGCCACCAGCAGGGGGAGGTCTAGCACAGATACGCAGTATTTT. The chain joins TRBV15 to TRBJ2-3; perhaps TRBD2 as D (6 bases). Trimming cost V 3 bases and J 0 bases, with 10 bases left between them. From germline, CDR1 is LNHNV and CDR2 YYDKDF (reference sequence). This CDR3 region has 15 residues. Drawing the rest from reference TRBV15 and TRBJ2-3, the complete variable domain is DAMVIQNPRYQVTQFGKPVTLSCSQTLNHNVMYWYQQKSSQAPKLLFHYYDKDFNNEADTPDNFQSRRPNTSFCFLDIRSPGLGDTAMYLCATSRGRSSTDTQYFGPGTRLTVL.

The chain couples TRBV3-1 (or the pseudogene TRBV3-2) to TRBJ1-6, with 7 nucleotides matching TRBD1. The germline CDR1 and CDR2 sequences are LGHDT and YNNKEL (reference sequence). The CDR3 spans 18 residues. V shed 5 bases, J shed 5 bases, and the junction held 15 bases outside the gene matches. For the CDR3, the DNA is TGTGCCAGCAGCTGGGGGGAAAGGGGGACAGTTCATAATTCACCCCTCCACTTT. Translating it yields CASSWGERGTVHNSPLHF.

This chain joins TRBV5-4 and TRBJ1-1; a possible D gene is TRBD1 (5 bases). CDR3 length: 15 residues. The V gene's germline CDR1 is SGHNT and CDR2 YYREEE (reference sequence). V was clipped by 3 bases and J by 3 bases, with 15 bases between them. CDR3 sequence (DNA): TGTGCCAGCAGCTCCGCGGGGACGGTGTACACTGAAGCTTTCTTT. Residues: CASSSAGTVYTEAFF. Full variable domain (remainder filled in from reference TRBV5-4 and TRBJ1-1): ETGVTQSPTHLIKTRGQQVTLRCSSQSGHNTVSWYQQALGQGPQFIFQYYREEENGRGNFPPRFSGLQFPNYSSELNVNALELDDSALYLCASSSAGTVYTEAFFGQGTRLTVV.

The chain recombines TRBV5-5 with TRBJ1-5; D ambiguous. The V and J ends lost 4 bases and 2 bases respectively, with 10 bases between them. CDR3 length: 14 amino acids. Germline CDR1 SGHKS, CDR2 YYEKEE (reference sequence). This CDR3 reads CASSQVGGNQPQHF. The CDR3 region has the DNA TGTGCCAGCAGCCAAGTTGGAGGCAATCAGCCCCAGCATTTT.

The DNA of the CDR3 is TGTGCCAGCAGCCTTGGGGGCAGTCGAGATACGCAGTATTTT. It is translated as CASSLGGSRDTQYF. The chain employs TRBV28 and TRBJ2-3, with D possibly TRBD1 on 6 matching bases. CDR1 and CDR2 from the germline V gene are MDHEN and SYDVKM. The CDR3 consists of 14 residues. The germline V and J ends were trimmed by 6 bases and 5 bases, with 15 bases remaining between them. Using reference TRBV28 and TRBJ2-3 for the parts outside the CDR3, the full variable domain is DVKVTQSSRYLVKRTGEKVFLECVQDMDHENMFWYRQDPGLGLRLIYFSYDVKMKEKGDIPEGYSVSREKKERFSLILESASTNQTSMYLCASSLGGSRDTQYFGPGTRLTVL.

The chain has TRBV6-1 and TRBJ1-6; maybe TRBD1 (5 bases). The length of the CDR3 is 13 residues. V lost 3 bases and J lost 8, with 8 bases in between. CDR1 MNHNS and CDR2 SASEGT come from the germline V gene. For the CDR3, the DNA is TGTGCCAGCAGTGATCAGGGTGATTCACCCCTCCACTTT. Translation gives CASSDQGDSPLHF.

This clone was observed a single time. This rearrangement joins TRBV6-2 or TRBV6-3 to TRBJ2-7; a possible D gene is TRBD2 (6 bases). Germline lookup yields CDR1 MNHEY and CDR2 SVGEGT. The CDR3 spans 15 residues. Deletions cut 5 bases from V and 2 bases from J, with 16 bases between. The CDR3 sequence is CASSRGIGVPYEQYF. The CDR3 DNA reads TGTGCCAGCAGTCGGGGGATTGGCGTCCCCTACGAGCAGTACTTC.

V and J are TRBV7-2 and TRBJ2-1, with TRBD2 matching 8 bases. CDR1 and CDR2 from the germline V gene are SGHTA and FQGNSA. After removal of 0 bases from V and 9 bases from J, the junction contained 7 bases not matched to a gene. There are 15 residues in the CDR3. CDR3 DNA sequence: TGTGCCAGCAGCTTAGCCCGGGGGGGCCGTCTTGAGCAGTTCTTC. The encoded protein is CASSLARGGRLEQFF.

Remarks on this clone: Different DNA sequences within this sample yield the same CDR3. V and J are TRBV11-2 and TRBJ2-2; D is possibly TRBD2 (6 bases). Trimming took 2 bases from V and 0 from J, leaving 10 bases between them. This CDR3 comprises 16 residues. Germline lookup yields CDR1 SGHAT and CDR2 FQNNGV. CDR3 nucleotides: TGTGCCAGCAGCTTAAGGCTAGCGCCGAACACCGGGGAGCTGTTTTTT. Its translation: CASSLRLAPNTGELFF.

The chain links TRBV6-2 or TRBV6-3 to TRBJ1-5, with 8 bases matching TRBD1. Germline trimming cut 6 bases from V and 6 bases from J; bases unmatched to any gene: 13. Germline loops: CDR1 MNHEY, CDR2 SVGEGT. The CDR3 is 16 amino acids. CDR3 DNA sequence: TGTGCCAGCAGCCAGCCCAGGACAGGGCAGTCTCAGCCCCAGCATTTT. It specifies CASSQPRTGQSQPQHF.

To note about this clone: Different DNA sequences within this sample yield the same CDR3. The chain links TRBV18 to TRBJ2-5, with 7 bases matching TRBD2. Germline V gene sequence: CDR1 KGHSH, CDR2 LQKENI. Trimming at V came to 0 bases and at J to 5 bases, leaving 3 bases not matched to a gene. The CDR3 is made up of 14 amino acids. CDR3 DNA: TGTGCCAGCTCACCACCGACTAGCCGCGAGACCCAGTACTTC. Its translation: CASSPPTSRETQYF. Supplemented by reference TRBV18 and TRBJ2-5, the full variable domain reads NAGVMQNPRHLVRRRGQEARLRCSPMKGHSHVYWYRQLPEEGLKFMVYLQKENIIDESGMPKERFSAEFPKEGPSILRIQQVVRGDSAAYFCASSPPTSRETQYFGPGTRLLVL.

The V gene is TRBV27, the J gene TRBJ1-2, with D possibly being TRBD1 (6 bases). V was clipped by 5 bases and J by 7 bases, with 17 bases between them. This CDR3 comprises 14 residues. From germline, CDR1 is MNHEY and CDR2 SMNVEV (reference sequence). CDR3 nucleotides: TGTGCCAGCAGTCCGAGGGGCAGGGGTCCTGGCTACACCTTC. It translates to CASSPRGRGPGYTF.

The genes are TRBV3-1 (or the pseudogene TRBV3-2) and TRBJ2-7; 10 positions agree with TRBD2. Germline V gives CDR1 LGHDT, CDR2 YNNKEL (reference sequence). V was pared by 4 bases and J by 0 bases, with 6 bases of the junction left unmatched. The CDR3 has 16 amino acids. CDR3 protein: CASSRTSGPYSYEQYF. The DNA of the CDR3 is TGTGCCAGCAGCCGGACTAGCGGACCGTACTCCTACGAGCAGTACTTC.

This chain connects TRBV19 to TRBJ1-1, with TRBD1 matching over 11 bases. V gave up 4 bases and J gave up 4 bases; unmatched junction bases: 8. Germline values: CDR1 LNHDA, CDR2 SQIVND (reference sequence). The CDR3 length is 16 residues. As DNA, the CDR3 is TGTGCCAGTAGTAAAGGGACAGGGGGTGGTATCACTGAAGCTTTCTTT. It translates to CASSKGTGGGITEAFF.

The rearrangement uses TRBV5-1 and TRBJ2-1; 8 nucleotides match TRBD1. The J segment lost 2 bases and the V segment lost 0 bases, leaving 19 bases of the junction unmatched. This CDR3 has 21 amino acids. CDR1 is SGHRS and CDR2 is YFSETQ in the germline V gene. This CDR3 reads CASSLAGGKVHQGAPYNEQFF. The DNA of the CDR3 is TGCGCCAGCAGCTTGGCCGGGGGAAAGGTTCACCAGGGGGCCCCCTACAATGAGCAGTTCTTC. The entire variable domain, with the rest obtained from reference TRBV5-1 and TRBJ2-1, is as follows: KAGVTQTPRYLIKTRGQQVTLSCSPISGHRSVSWYQQTPGQGLQFLFEYFSETQRNKGNFPGRFSGRQFSNSRSEMNVSTLELGDSALYLCASSLAGGKVHQGAPYNEQFFGPGTRLTVL.

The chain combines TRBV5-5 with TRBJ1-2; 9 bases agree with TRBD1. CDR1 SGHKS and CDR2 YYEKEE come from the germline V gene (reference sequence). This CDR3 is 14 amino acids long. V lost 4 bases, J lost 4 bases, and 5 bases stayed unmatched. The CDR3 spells CASSPDRGAYGYTF. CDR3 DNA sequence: TGTGCCAGCAGCCCTGACAGGGGGGCCTATGGCTACACCTTC.

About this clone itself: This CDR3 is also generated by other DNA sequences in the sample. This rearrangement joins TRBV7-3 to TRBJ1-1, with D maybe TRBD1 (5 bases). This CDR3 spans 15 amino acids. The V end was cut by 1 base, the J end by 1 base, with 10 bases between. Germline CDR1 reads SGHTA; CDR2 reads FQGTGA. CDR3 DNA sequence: TGTGCCAGCAGCTTAATGGGAAGGGGGAACACTGAAGCTTTCTTT. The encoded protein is CASSLMGRGNTEAFF.

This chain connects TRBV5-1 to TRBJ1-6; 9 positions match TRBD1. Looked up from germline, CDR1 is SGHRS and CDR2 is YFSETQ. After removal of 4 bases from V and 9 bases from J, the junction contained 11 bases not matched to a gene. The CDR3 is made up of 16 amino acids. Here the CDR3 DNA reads TGCGCCAGCAGCAAGGAACCGACAGGGGGTACTTCACCCCTCCACTTT. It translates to CASSKEPTGGTSPLHF.

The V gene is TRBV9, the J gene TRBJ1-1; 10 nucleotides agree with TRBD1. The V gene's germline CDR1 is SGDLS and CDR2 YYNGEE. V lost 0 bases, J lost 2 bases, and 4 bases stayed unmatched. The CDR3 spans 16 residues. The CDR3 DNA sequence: TGTGCCAGCAGCGTAGGGGGGGACAGGGGCAACACTGAAGCTTTCTTT. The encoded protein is CASSVGGDRGNTEAFF.

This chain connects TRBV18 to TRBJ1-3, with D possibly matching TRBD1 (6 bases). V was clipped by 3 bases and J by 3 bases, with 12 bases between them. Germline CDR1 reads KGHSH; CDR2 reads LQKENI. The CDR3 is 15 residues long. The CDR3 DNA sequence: TGTGCCAGCTCACCCGCAGGGGCTAATGGAAACACCATATATTTT. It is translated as CASSPAGANGNTIYF. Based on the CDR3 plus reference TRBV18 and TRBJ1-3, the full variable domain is NAGVMQNPRHLVRRRGQEARLRCSPMKGHSHVYWYRQLPEEGLKFMVYLQKENIIDESGMPKERFSAEFPKEGPSILRIQQVVRGDSAAYFCASSPAGANGNTIYFGEGSWLTVV.

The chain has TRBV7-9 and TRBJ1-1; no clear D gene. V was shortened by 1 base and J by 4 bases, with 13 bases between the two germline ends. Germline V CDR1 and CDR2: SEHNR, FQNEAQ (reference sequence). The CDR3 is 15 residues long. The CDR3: CASSLGTRQTTEAFF. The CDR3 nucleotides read TGTGCCAGCAGCTTAGGAACGAGGCAGACCACTGAAGCTTTCTTT.

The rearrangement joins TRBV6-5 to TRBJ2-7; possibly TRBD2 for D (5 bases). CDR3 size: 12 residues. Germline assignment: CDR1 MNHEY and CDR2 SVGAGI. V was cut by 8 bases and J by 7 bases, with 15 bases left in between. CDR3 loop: CASRTYPGEQYF. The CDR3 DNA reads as TGTGCCAGCCGGACTTATCCGGGAGAGCAGTACTTC.

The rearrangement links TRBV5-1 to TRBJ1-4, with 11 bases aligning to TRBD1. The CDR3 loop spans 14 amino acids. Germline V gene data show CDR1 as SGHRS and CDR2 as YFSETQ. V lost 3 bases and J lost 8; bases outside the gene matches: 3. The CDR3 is CASSSDRGHEKLFF. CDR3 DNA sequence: TGCGCCAGCAGCTCGGACAGGGGGCACGAAAAACTGTTTTTT.

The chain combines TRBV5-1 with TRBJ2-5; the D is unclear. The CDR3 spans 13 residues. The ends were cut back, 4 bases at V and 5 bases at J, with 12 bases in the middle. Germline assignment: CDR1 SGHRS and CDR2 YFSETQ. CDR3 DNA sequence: TGCGCCAGCAGCCCCGGTCCGCGGGAGACCCAGTACTTC. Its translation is CASSPGPRETQYF. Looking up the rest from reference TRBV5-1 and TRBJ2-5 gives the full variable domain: KAGVTQTPRYLIKTRGQQVTLSCSPISGHRSVSWYQQTPGQGLQFLFEYFSETQRNKGNFPGRFSGRQFSNSRSEMNVSTLELGDSALYLCASSPGPRETQYFGPGTRLLVL.

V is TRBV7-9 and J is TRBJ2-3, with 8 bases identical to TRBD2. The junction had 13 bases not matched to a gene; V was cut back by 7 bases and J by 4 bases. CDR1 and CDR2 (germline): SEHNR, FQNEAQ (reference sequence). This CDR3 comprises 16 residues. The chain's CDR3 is CASTLLAGGGADTQYF. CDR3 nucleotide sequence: TGTGCCAGCACCCTCTTAGCCGGGGGGGGCGCAGATACGCAGTATTTT.

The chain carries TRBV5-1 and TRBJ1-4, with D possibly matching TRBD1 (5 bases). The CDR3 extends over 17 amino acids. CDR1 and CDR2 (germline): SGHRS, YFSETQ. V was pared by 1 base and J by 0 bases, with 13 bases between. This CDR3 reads CASSLSQGTATNEKLFF. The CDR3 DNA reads TGCGCCAGCAGCTTGTCTCAGGGAACTGCAACTAATGAAAAACTGTTTTTT.

The CDR3 spells CASSSGGTVNEQFF. In nucleotides, the CDR3 is TGTGCCAGCAGCTCTGGGGGGACTGTCAATGAGCAGTTCTTC. This rearrangement joins TRBV11-2 to TRBJ2-1; a weak D match, TRBD2 (6 bases). This CDR3 comprises 14 residues. CDR1 and CDR2 from the germline V gene are SGHAT and FQNNGV. V was trimmed by 4 bases and J by 6 bases, leaving 13 bases between them. Full variable domain (rest looked up from reference TRBV11-2 and TRBJ2-1): EAGVAQSPRYKIIEKRQSVAFWCNPISGHATLYWYQQILGQGPKLLIQFQNNGVVDDSQLPKDRFSAERLKGVDSTLKIQPAKLEDSAVYLCASSSGGTVNEQFFGPGTRLTVL.